This entry lists 13 T cell receptor beta chains sequenced from one sample in a study of T cells in Graves' hyperthyroidism and ophthalmopathy. RNA transcripts yielded amplified TCR beta CDR3 regions. First-round RT-PCR with HTBI primers amplified the TCR CDR3 region. MiXCR was run by TCRdb on the multiplex PCR reads, yielding one entry per CDR3 protein. The table lists approximately 400,000 distinct CDR3 sequences, 15% to 18% of them singletons, with around 30% in the top ten. What was sequenced was blood. Receptor source: a woman younger than 35 with Graves' hyperthyroidism that later progressed to Graves' ophthalmopathy.

The chain recombines TRBV3-1 with TRBJ2-4, with TRBD1 identical over 7 bases. Trimming removed 2 bases from V and 5 bases from J; junction bases left unmatched: 3. The germline gives CDR1 LGHDT, CDR2 YNNKEL (reference sequence). This CDR3 has 14 amino acids. The CDR3 spells CASSQRTGENIQYF. CDR3 nucleotides: TGTGCCAGCAGCCAACGGACAGGTGAAAACATTCAGTACTTC.

The V and J genes are TRBV20-1 and TRBJ2-2, with D maybe TRBD1 (6 bases). There are 14 residues in the CDR3. V was trimmed by 5 bases and J by 15 bases, leaving 25 bases between them. Per germline, CDR1 DFQATT and CDR2 SNEGSKA (reference sequence). As DNA, the CDR3 is TGCAGTGCTCACGAAAGGACAGCCACGGGGTTCGTGTTTTTT. It translates to CSAHERTATGFVFF.

The V gene is TRBV5-5, the J gene TRBJ2-7; 9 positions agree with TRBD2. J was trimmed by 6 bases and V by 0 bases; bases with no gene match: 7. Germline V gene data show CDR1 as SGHKS and CDR2 as YYEKEE (reference sequence). The CDR3 length is 15 residues. DNA of the CDR3: TGTGCCAGCAGCTTGGGGGCGGGAGGGATAGGCGAGCAGTACTTC. Its protein is CASSLGAGGIGEQYF.

V is TRBV25-1 and J is TRBJ2-7, with D perhaps TRBD1 (5 bases). Trimming removed 3 bases from V and 3 bases from J, with 12 bases in between. CDR1 MGHDK and CDR2 SYGVNS come from the germline V gene. The CDR3 sequence is 14 residues long. In DNA, the CDR3 is TGTGCCAGCAGTGACCGTGGGGCGCACTACGAGCAGTACTTC. Translation gives CASSDRGAHYEQYF.

This clonotype has a count of ten or more. This chain uses TRBV5-1 with TRBJ2-7; unclear D gene. Germline CDR1 SGHRS, CDR2 YFSETQ. V lost 5 bases to trimming and J lost 2 bases, with 14 bases between them. The CDR3 loop spans 14 amino acids. CDR3 region: CASRPMSAAYEQYF. CDR3 DNA: TGCGCCAGCAGACCCATGTCGGCCGCCTACGAGCAGTACTTC.

In regard to this clonotype: A clone one base away is much larger, so this may be a read error. The CDR3 does not end in the conserved phenylalanine or tryptophan, so this is likely a read error. The J gene is TRBJ2-5, the V gene TRBV7-2; D ambiguous. Germline CDR1 SGHTA, CDR2 FQGNSA. The germline V and J ends were trimmed by 5 bases and 1 base, with 14 bases remaining between them. CDR3 length equals 15 residues. The CDR3 DNA is TGTGCCAGCAGCCAACGACTCGGCGGCCAAGAGACCCAGTACCTC. It encodes CASSQRLGGQETQYL.

This clonotype was observed a few times. The chain carries TRBV4-3 and TRBJ2-7; 8 nucleotides line up with TRBD1. V lost 0 bases and J lost 0; bases outside the gene matches: 1. This CDR3 is 15 amino acids long. CDR1 and CDR2 from the germline V gene are LGHNA and YSLEER. The CDR3 nucleotides are TGCGCCAGCAGCCAAGACAGGGGGCCCTCCTACGAGCAGTACTTC. As protein: CASSQDRGPSYEQYF.

This clonotype was found once. The chain combines TRBV6-1 with TRBJ2-7, with 9 bases matching TRBD2. V lost 5 bases, J lost 3 bases, and 8 bases stayed unmatched. Germline CDR1 is MNHNS and CDR2 is SASEGT. The CDR3 totals 15 residues. CDR3 residues: CASSLDPSGVYEQYF. The DNA of the CDR3 is TGTGCCAGCAGTCTAGATCCTAGCGGGGTCTACGAGCAGTACTTC.

This clonotype came up many times. The chain has TRBV5-5 and TRBJ2-1; 7 nucleotides match TRBD2. This CDR3 is 16 amino acids long. Germline V gene data show CDR1 as SGHKS and CDR2 as YYEKEE (reference sequence). J gave up 6 bases and V 4 bases, and 13 bases lay outside the gene matches. The DNA of the CDR3 is TGTGCCAGCAGCCCAGCCGGGACTAAGGCAGCCAATGAGCAGTTCTTC. Encoded protein: CASSPAGTKAANEQFF.

This clonotype has ten or more counts. The chain couples TRBV9 to TRBJ1-1; D unresolved. Trimming removed 4 bases at V and 1 base at J, with 8 bases between. CDR3 length: 13 amino acids. CDR1 SGDLS and CDR2 YYNGEE come from the germline V gene. Here the CDR3 DNA reads TGTGCCAGCAGCTCCGAACAGAACACTGAAGCTTTCTTT. It yields the protein CASSSEQNTEAFF.

Ten or more counts support this clonotype. The CDR3 sequence: CSASVGGDEQYF. CDR3 bases: TGCAGTGCTAGTGTGGGGGGGGACGAGCAGTACTTC. The chain joins TRBV20-1 to TRBJ2-7; 7 positions agree with TRBD2. The V gene end was trimmed by 3 bases and the J gene end by 5 bases; junction bases not matched to a gene: 4. CDR1 is DFQATT and CDR2 is SNEGSKA in the germline V gene (reference sequence). The CDR3 runs to 12 residues.

This clonotype has ten or more counts. The genes are TRBV20-1 and TRBJ2-3; weak D call: TRBD2 (5 bases). Trimming left V 0 bases short and J 2 bases short, with 9 bases between. There are 14 residues in the CDR3. CDR1 and CDR2 from the germline V gene are DFQATT and SNEGSKA (reference sequence). CDR3 loop: CSARDGSATDTQYF. Here the CDR3 DNA reads TGCAGTGCTAGAGATGGTAGCGCCACAGATACGCAGTATTTT.

This clonotype was recorded many times. The V gene is TRBV6-1, the J gene TRBJ1-2; 7 bases line up with TRBD1. CDR3 size: 14 residues. Per the germline V gene, CDR1 is MNHNS and CDR2 is SASEGT. Trimming at V came to 3 bases and at J to 6 bases, leaving 7 bases not matched to a gene. The CDR3 spells CASSDRQGRNGYTF. CDR3 coding DNA: TGTGCCAGCAGTGATCGACAGGGAAGAAATGGCTACACCTTC.